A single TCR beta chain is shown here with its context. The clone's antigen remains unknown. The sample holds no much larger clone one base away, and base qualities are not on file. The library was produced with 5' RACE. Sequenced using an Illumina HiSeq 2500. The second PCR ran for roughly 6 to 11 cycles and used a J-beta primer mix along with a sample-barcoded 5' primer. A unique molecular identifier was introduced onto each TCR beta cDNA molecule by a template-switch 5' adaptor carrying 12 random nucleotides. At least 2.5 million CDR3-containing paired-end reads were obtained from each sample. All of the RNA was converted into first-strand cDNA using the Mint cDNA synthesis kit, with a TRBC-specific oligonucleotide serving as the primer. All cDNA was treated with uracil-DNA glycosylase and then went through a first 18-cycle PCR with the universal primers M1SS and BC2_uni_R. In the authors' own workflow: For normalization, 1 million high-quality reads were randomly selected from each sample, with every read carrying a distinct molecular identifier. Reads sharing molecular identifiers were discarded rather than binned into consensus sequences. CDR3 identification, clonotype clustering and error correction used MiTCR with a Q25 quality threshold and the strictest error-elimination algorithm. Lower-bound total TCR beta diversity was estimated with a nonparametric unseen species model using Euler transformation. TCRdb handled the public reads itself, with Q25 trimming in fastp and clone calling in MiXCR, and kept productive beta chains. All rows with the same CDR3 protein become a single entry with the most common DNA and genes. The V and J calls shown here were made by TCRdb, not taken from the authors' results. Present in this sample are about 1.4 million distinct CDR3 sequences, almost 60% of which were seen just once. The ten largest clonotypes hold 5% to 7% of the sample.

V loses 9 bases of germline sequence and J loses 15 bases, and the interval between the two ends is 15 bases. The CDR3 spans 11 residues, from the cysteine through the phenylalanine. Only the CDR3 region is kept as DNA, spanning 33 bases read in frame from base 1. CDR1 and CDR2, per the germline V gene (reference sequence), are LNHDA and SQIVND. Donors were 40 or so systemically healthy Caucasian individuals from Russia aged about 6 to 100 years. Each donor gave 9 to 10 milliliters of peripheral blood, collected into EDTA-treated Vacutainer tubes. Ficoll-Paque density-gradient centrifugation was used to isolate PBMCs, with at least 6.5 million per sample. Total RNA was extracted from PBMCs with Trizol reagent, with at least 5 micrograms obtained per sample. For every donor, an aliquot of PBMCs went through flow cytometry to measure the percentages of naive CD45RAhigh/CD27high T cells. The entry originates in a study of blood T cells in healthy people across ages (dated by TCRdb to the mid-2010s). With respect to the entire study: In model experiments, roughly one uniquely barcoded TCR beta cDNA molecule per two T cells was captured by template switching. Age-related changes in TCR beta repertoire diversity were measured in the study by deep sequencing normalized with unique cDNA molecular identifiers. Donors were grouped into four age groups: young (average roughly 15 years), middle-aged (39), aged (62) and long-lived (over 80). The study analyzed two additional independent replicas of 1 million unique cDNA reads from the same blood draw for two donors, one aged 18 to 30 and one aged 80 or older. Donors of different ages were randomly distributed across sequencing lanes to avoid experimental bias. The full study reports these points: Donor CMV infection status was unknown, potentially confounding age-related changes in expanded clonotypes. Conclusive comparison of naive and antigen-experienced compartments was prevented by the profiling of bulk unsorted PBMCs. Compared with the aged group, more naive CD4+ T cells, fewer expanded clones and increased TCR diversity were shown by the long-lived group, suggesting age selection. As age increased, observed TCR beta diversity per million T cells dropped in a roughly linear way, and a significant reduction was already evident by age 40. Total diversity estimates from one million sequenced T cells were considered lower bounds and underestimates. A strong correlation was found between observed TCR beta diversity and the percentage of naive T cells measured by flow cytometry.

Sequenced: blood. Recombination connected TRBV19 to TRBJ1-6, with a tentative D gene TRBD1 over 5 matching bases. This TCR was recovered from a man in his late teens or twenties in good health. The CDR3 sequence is CASREGFFLHF. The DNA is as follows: TGTGCCAGCCGCGAGGGGTTTTTCCTCCACTTT. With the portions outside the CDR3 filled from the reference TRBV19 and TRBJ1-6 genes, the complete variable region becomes DGGITQSPKYLFRKEGQNVTLSCEQNLNHDAMYWYRQDPGQGLRLIYYSQIVNDFQKGDIAEGYSVSREKKESFPLTVTSAQKNPTAFYLCASREGFFLHFGNGTRLTVT.